This T cell receptor (beta chain) appears in the sequencing data of a study of beta chain features in type 1 diabetes. Study conclusions and caveats: Researchers report that Type 1 diabetes patients had moderately but significantly shorter TCRB CDR3s across all four CD4+ subsets. Short templates might get an advantage during PCR, and this would be equal in patients and controls.

This clone was recorded many times. The antigen is not known. Expressed TCRB transcripts were sequenced because the entire RNA isolate underwent reverse transcription. Profiling relied on immunoSEQ multiplex PCR, and the TCRdb table lists in-frame clones only, not all of them. The repertoire holds about 150,000 clones, with approximately 8.4% as singletons. Looked up from germline, CDR1 is SSHAT and CDR2 is FNYEAQ (reference sequence). The CDR3 covers 18 residues. Trimming removed 5 bases from V and 7 bases from J; junction bases left unmatched: 17. The sequenced sample was central memory CD4+ T cells from blood. V usage is TRBV7-7 and J usage is TRBJ2-5, with 12 bases that match TRBD1. The TCR was taken from a man aged 18 to 35 with type 1 diabetes. The CDR3 DNA reads as TGTGCCAGCAGCCGGGGACAGGGGGCTTCGGGGAGGAGGGGGACCCAGTACTTC. This codes for CASSRGQGASGRRGTQYF.